A single sample is the source of the 26 T cell receptor beta chains below, sequenced in a study of cytomegalovirus exposure and HLA in healthy donors. The PCR had 60 Vbeta and 13 Jbeta primers. The data were produced by immunoSEQ multiplex PCR, yet TCRdb's version contains in-frame clones alone and is incomplete. The table includes about 110,000 clones, 76% detected once. What was sequenced was PBMCs. The receptors originated from a man between 18 and 35 years old in good health and CMV-seronegative.

V usage is TRBV6-1 and J usage is TRBJ2-1; weak D call: TRBD2 (6 bases). The length of the CDR3 is 14 residues. The germline gives CDR1 MNHNS, CDR2 SASEGT. Trimming cost V 7 bases and J 10 bases, with 20 bases left between them. The CDR3 reads CASIVQRGFREQFF. The CDR3, as DNA: TGTGCCAGCATTGTCCAACGGGGGTTTCGGGAGCAGTTCTTC.

The table lists this clone with a count of one. The rearrangement links TRBV11-2 to TRBJ1-2; 9 bases are a match to TRBD1. This CDR3 is built from 14 residues. Germline CDR1 is SGHAT and CDR2 is FQNNGV. The V gene end was trimmed by 2 bases and the J gene end by 7 bases; junction bases not matched to a gene: 5. The CDR3 DNA follows: TGTGCCAGCAGCTTATCCCGGGACAGGGCTGGCTACACCTTC. The encoded protein is CASSLSRDRAGYTF. The variable domain in full, completed from reference TRBV11-2 and TRBJ1-2, reads EAGVAQSPRYKIIEKRQSVAFWCNPISGHATLYWYQQILGQGPKLLIQFQNNGVVDDSQLPKDRFSAERLKGVDSTLKIQPAKLEDSAVYLCASSLSRDRAGYTFGSGTRLTVV.

The V and J genes are TRBV7-2 and TRBJ1-1; TRBD1 matches 8 bases. CDR3 length equals 14 residues. Germline-derived CDR1 and CDR2 are SGHTA and FQGNSA. J lost 0 bases, V lost 7 bases, and 4 bases had no gene match. The CDR3: CASILGQVNTEAFF. The CDR3 DNA follows: TGTGCCAGCATCTTGGGACAGGTGAACACTGAAGCTTTCTTT.

The V gene is TRBV19, the J gene TRBJ2-7; possibly TRBD2 for D (5 bases). The CDR3 consists of 12 residues. Germline V lookup: CDR1 LNHDA, CDR2 SQIVND (reference sequence). With 5 bases removed from V and 7 bases from J, the gap between germline ends came to 12 bases. The CDR3 spells CASSVPRGEQYF. CDR3 DNA: TGTGCCAGTAGTGTCCCAAGAGGGGAGCAGTACTTC.

This clone was counted between two and nine times. The V gene is TRBV9, the J gene TRBJ1-4; the match to TRBD1 covers 7 bases. V dropped 0 bases and J dropped 2; count of bases not matched to a gene: 7. Germline V lookup: CDR1 SGDLS, CDR2 YYNGEE. The CDR3 is 17 amino acids. The CDR3 DNA reads TGTGCCAGCAGCGTAGAAGCAGGGGGTGAGACTAATGAAAAACTGTTTTTT. This translates into CASSVEAGGETNEKLFF.

The chain employs TRBV29-1 and TRBJ2-5; 7 bases line up with TRBD1. With the DNA end fitting TRBJ2-7 better, the J assignment may be wrong. Germline V lookup: CDR1 SQVTM, CDR2 ANQGSEA. This CDR3 has 13 residues. The CDR3 DNA follows: TGCAGCGTTGATGGACAGGCCCCCTCCGAGCAGTACTTC. Encoded protein: CSVDGQAPSEQYF.

The genes are TRBV5-1 and TRBJ2-5; 12 nucleotides line up with TRBD2. This CDR3 spans 15 amino acids. J gave up 2 bases and V 4 bases, and 3 bases lay outside the gene matches. Germline CDR1 reads SGHRS; CDR2 reads YFSETQ. CDR3 amino acids: CASSPGLAGQETQYF. The CDR3 DNA sequence: TGCGCCAGCAGCCCCGGACTAGCGGGGCAAGAGACCCAGTACTTC.

The chain uses TRBV7-2 and TRBJ2-7; tentatively, D is TRBD1 (6 bases). The V gene's germline CDR1 is SGHTA and CDR2 FQGNSA. V shed 8 bases and J shed 3 bases, with 14 bases lying between them. The CDR3 has 13 residues. The CDR3 DNA sequence: TGTGCCAGCGGGAGAAACAGGGACTACGAGCAGTACTTC. Translation: CASGRNRDYEQYF.

The table lists this clone with a few counts. The chain combines TRBV6-1 with TRBJ1-5, with 10 bases lining up with TRBD1. The CDR3 is 15 residues long. Trimming took 5 bases from V and 7 from J; bases not matched to a gene: 8. The germline V gene has CDR1 MNHNS and CDR2 SASEGT. Here the CDR3 DNA reads TGTGCCAGCAGTTGGACAGGGGGACAGGACCAGCCCCAGCATTTT. Amino acid sequence: CASSWTGGQDQPQHF.

The chain couples TRBV2 to TRBJ2-1; D unresolved. V was trimmed by 3 bases and J by 2 bases, leaving 11 bases between them. The length of the CDR3 is 15 residues. The germline V gene encodes CDR1 SNHLY and CDR2 FYNNEI. The CDR3 here is CASSDAVTTYNEQFF. The CDR3 region has the DNA TGTGCCAGCAGTGACGCGGTTACTACCTACAATGAGCAGTTCTTC.

The chain has TRBV10-3 and TRBJ1-1; 7 positions agree with TRBD1. The CDR3 is made up of 17 amino acids. The germline gives CDR1 ENHRY, CDR2 SYGVKD. The J segment lost 0 bases and the V segment lost 2 bases, leaving 9 bases of the junction unmatched. CDR3 in amino acids: CAISERGPPTMNTEAFF. The CDR3 DNA sequence: TGTGCCATCAGTGAGAGGGGGCCTCCTACTATGAACACTGAAGCTTTCTTT.

The chain uses TRBV15 and TRBJ1-2, with a tentative D call TRBD1 (5 bases). With 0 bases removed from V and 4 bases from J, the gap between germline ends came to 9 bases. Germline V lookup: CDR1 LNHNV, CDR2 YYDKDF (reference sequence). The CDR3 runs to 14 residues. In nucleotides, the CDR3 is TGTGCCACCAGCAGAGATAGCCAGGGCTATGGCTACACCTTC. This codes for CATSRDSQGYGYTF.

The genes are TRBV7-8 and TRBJ1-4; no reliable D call. Trimming took off 0 bases at V and 4 bases at J, with 9 bases between the two ends. The CDR3 is 15 residues long. Germline CDR1 is SGHVS and CDR2 is FQNEAQ. The CDR3 DNA reads TGTGCCAGCAGCTTAGCAGTAGGGAGTAATGAAAAACTGTTTTTT. Residues: CASSLAVGSNEKLFF.

V usage is TRBV7-6 and J usage is TRBJ2-1; 11 bases fit TRBD2. Looked up from germline, CDR1 is SGHVS and CDR2 is FNYEAQ. Losses at the gene ends were 5 bases for V and 8 bases for J; bases not matched to a gene: 8. This CDR3 spans 15 amino acids. CDR3 loop: CASSEVAGGSYEQFF. Written as DNA, the CDR3 is TGTGCCAGCAGCGAAGTAGCGGGGGGGTCCTATGAGCAGTTCTTC.

V gene TRBV6-4 combines with J gene TRBJ2-2, with 8 bases fitting TRBD1. The CDR3 is 15 amino acids. CDR1 and CDR2 (germline): MRHNA, SNTAGT. V lost 6 bases to trimming and J lost 3 bases; unmatched junction nucleotides: 6. The CDR3 bases are TGTGCCAGCAGCGGACAGGGAGATTACACCGGGGAGCTGTTTTTT. Translation gives CASSGQGDYTGELFF.

The chain recombines TRBV5-8 with TRBJ2-1; 11 nucleotides agree with TRBD2. V was clipped by 0 bases and J by 0 bases; unmatched bases: 5. The CDR3 covers 18 residues. Germline V gives CDR1 SGHTS, CDR2 YDEGEE. In nucleotides, the CDR3 is TGTGCCAGCAGCTTGGCTAGCGGGGGGCCTCGCTCCTACAATGAGCAGTTCTTC. It translates to CASSLASGGPRSYNEQFF.

This clone was found a few times. V and J are TRBV4-3 and TRBJ2-7; D is possibly TRBD1 (6 bases). Trimming stripped 1 base from V and 0 bases from J, with 13 bases between. This CDR3 has 16 residues. Germline V gene lookup returns CDR1 LGHNA and CDR2 YSLEER. The CDR3 bases are TGCGCCAGCAGCCAAGGCGAGGGGGTCCACTCCTACGAGCAGTACTTC. It specifies CASSQGEGVHSYEQYF.

The rearrangement links TRBV5-1 to TRBJ2-3; tentatively, D is TRBD2 (6 bases). Trimming took off 2 bases at V and 2 bases at J, with 12 bases between the two ends. Germline V gene lookup returns CDR1 SGHRS and CDR2 YFSETQ. The CDR3 covers 15 residues. The chain's CDR3 is CASSLVAGITDTQYF. DNA for the CDR3: TGCGCCAGCAGCTTAGTCGCGGGGATCACAGATACGCAGTATTTT.

The chain is built from TRBV15 and TRBJ2-3; TRBD1 aligns across 10 bases. The germline V gene encodes CDR1 LNHNV and CDR2 YYDKDF (reference sequence). CDR3 length: 16 amino acids. The V segment lost 5 bases and the J segment 2 bases; nucleotides outside the gene matches: 7. CDR3 sequence reads: CATSSRTGGDTDTQYF. The CDR3 DNA sequence: TGTGCCACCAGCTCCAGGACAGGGGGGGACACAGATACGCAGTATTTT.

The chain couples TRBV29-1 to TRBJ1-1, with 9 bases identical to TRBD1. Germline values: CDR1 SQVTM, CDR2 ANQGSEA. This CDR3 is 12 amino acids long. With V trimmed by 8 bases and J by 5 bases, 6 bases remained unmatched. The CDR3 sequence is CSLQGAQTEAFF. CDR3 nucleotides: TGCAGCTTACAGGGGGCTCAAACTGAAGCTTTCTTT.

V and J are TRBV5-4 and TRBJ2-1; TRBD2 aligns across 8 bases. Germline-derived CDR1 and CDR2 are SGHNT and YYREEE (reference sequence). The CDR3 is 16 amino acids. The J segment lost 2 bases and the V segment lost 2 bases, leaving 6 bases of the junction unmatched. CDR3 amino acids: CASSFAVAGTYNEQFF. DNA of the CDR3: TGTGCCAGCAGCTTCGCGGTAGCGGGGACCTACAATGAGCAGTTCTTC.

The rearrangement joins TRBV13 to TRBJ2-1, with 8 bases aligning to TRBD1. The J segment lost 8 bases and the V segment lost 8 bases, leaving 11 bases of the junction unmatched. This CDR3 spans 14 amino acids. Germline V gives CDR1 PRHDT, CDR2 FYEKMQ (reference sequence). CDR3 sequence: CASVRTGNAYEQFF. The CDR3 nucleotides read TGTGCCAGCGTTCGGACAGGGAACGCCTATGAGCAGTTCTTC.

This clone was seen a few times. This chain connects TRBV10-2 to TRBJ1-2; maybe TRBD1 (5 bases). CDR3 length: 14 amino acids. The germline CDR1 and CDR2 sequences are WSHSY and SAAADI. Deletions cut 2 bases from V and 3 bases from J, with 10 bases between. This CDR3 reads CASSEPGGYYGYTF. For the CDR3, the DNA is TGCGCCAGCAGTGAGCCGGGGGGTTACTATGGCTACACCTTC.

This clone was seen more than once but under ten times. V gene TRBV7-9 combines with J gene TRBJ2-3, with D possibly being TRBD2 (6 bases). Germline V lookup: CDR1 SEHNR, CDR2 FQNEAQ (reference sequence). CDR3 length equals 16 residues. V lost 3 bases and J 3 bases, leaving 16 bases between the germline ends. The CDR3 nucleotides read TGTGCCAGCAGCTTCCAGGGACTGTCATTTACAGATACGCAGTATTTT. It translates to CASSFQGLSFTDTQYF.

Comments on this clone: Other nucleotide sequences in the sample specify the same CDR3. CDR3 nucleotides: TGTGCCAGCAGCTTTGGGGGGGAGACCCAGTACTTC. Amino acids: CASSFGGETQYF. The chain is built from TRBV7-9 and TRBJ2-5; weak D call: TRBD2 (6 bases). This CDR3 is built from 12 residues. Germline CDR1 is SEHNR and CDR2 is FQNEAQ (reference sequence). Trimming took 3 bases from V and 5 from J, leaving 7 bases between them.

DNA of the CDR3: TGTGCCAGCAGCATCCGGACTAGCGGGGGGGCATCAGAGACCCAGTACTTC. Translated: CASSIRTSGGASETQYF. This chain connects TRBV7-8 to TRBJ2-5, with 15 nucleotides matching TRBD2. CDR1 is SGHVS and CDR2 is FQNEAQ in the germline V gene. CDR3 length: 17 residues. J gave up 4 bases and V 5 bases, and 8 bases lay outside the gene matches.